The T cell receptor (beta chain) under discussion was sequenced for a study of memory CD4+ T cells and cytomegalovirus serostatus. Study context: Donors were healthy Belgian adults, some 10 CMV seropositive and around 24 seronegative.

CDR3 length: 12 amino acids. The germline V and J ends were trimmed by 2 bases and 12 bases, with 11 bases remaining between them. The germline V gene has CDR1 MNHNS and CDR2 SASEGT. Some clones are missing from TCRdb's copy, which holds only in-frame ones; the method was immunoSEQ multiplex PCR. The sample includes tens of thousands of clones, around 79% seen only once; the top ten take approximately 5%. Single viable CD3+CD4+CD8-CD45RO+ cells were sorted as the memory CD4+ T cells. The material sequenced was memory CD4+ T cells from blood. V and J are TRBV6-1 and TRBJ2-1, with D perhaps matching TRBD1 or TRBD2 (5 bases each). The TCR sequence derives from an adult in good health and CMV-seropositive. The CDR3 region is CASSELGEAQFF. The CDR3 DNA reads TGTGCCAGCAGTGAATTGGGGGAAGCGCAGTTCTTC.